This is a list of T cell receptor beta chains from one sample in a study of blood T cell repertoires in COVID-19. Clones were sequenced by immunoSEQ multiplex PCR, and TCRdb holds only the in-frame ones, with some missing. The table records about 190,000 clones, 82% of them present only once. The sequenced sample was peripheral blood. These receptors were obtained from a woman between 55 and 75 years old with COVID-19, enrolled during active disease. CDR3s include the opening cysteine and the closing phenylalanine or tryptophan. A D gene is named only where the DNA matches it firmly. Size values are once, few and many counts, or a class for expanded clones, and some rows have none.

v_gene	d_gene	abundance	j_gene	CDR3nt	CDR3aa
TRBV11-3	TRBD2	NA	TRBJ2-3	TGTGCCAGCAGCGAAAGGACGGGAGGTGCAGATACGCAGTATTTT	CASSERTGGADTQYF
TRBV6-5	TRBD2	NA	TRBJ2-1	TGTGCCAGCAGTACGCCGGGGCGGGGGAATGAGCAGTTCTTC	CASSTPGRGNEQFF
TRBV7-9	NA	NA	TRBJ1-1	TGTGCCAGCAGCTCCCAGATCGTCGCTGAAGCTTTCTTT	CASSSQIVAEAFF
TRBV6-2/TRBV6-3	NA	few	TRBJ2-2	TGTGCCAGCAGTCGTCAATTCGCGGACACCGGGGAGCTGTTTTTT	CASSRQFADTGELFF
TRBV7-9	NA	NA	TRBJ2-1	TGTGCCAGCAGCCCCCCGGGGGTGGAGCAGTTCTTC	CASSPPGVEQFF
TRBV11-2	NA	NA	TRBJ2-2	TGTGCCAGCAGCTTAGAACTAGACAGGTTGGTCACCGGGGAGCTGTTTTTT	CASSLELDRLVTGELFF
TRBV6-5	NA	once	TRBJ1-3	TGTGCCAGCGTTAGAAGTTCTGGAAACACCATATATTTT	CASVRSSGNTIYF
TRBV7-9	TRBD2	NA	TRBJ2-5	TGTGCCAGCAGACAAGCAGCGGGAGGTTACAACTTC	CASRQAAGGYNF
TRBV7-3	NA	once	TRBJ2-1	TGTGCCAGCAGCTTAACTGGCATCAGCTCCTACAATGAGCAGTTCTTC	CASSLTGISSYNEQFF
TRBV18	NA	NA	TRBJ2-1	TGTGCCAGCTCCGACAGAGTAACTACGGGTGAGCAGTTCTTC	CASSDRVTTGEQFF
TRBV19	TRBD1	NA	TRBJ1-5	TGTGCCAGTAGTATGGACAGGGGACGGAGCAATCAGCCCCAGCATTTT	CASSMDRGRSNQPQHF
TRBV27	TRBD2	many	TRBJ2-7	TGTGCCAGCAGTTTATATTCTAGCGGGAGTCAGTACGAGCAGTACTTC	CASSLYSSGSQYEQYF
TRBV5-6	NA	NA	TRBJ1-6	TGTGCCAGCAGCTTGCTGGCTTCACCCCTCCACTTT	CASSLLASPLHF
TRBV6-5	NA	NA	TRBJ2-7	TGTGCCTGGGCTAGCCGCGACTCCTACGAGCAGTACTTC	CAWASRDSYEQYF
TRBV28	TRBD1	few	TRBJ1-2	TGTGCCATCTACAGGGGTCCAGGATGGGGCTACACCTTC	CAIYRGPGWGYTF
TRBV5-4	TRBD2	NA	TRBJ2-1	TGTGCCAGCAGCATATCAGGGGGACTAGCGAAATACAATGAGCAGTTCTTC	CASSISGGLAKYNEQFF
TRBV29-1	NA	few	TRBJ2-1	TGCAGCGTTGAAGATCTCGCGGCCTCCAATGAGCAGTTCTTC	CSVEDLAASNEQFF
TRBV7-8	NA	NA	TRBJ1-5	TGTGCCAGCAGCCACAGCTTAACCCCAGGTCGCAATCAGCCCCAGCATTTT	CASSHSLTPGRNQPQHF
TRBV27	TRBD2	NA	TRBJ2-1	TGTGCCAGCAGTCGAGTATTAGCGGGGCAATACAATGAGCAGTTCTTC	CASSRVLAGQYNEQFF
TRBV6-1	NA	NA	TRBJ1-2	TGTGCCAGCAGTGAAAATCGGCAGGCCGGCTCAGGCTACACCTTC	CASSENRQAGSGYTF
TRBV28	TRBD1	once	TRBJ1-6	TGTGCCAGCAGTCGCGCGGGACAGGCTAATTCACCCCTCCACTTT	CASSRAGQANSPLHF
TRBV6-5	TRBD1	once	TRBJ1-1	TGTGCCAGCAGCATAGACAGGGGTGGCACTGAAGCTTTCTTT	CASSIDRGGTEAFF
TRBV7-2	TRBD1	NA	TRBJ1-1	TGTGCCAGCAGCTTAGCATTACGGACAGGGGAAGCTTTCTTT	CASSLALRTGEAFF
TRBV2	NA	NA	TRBJ2-1	TGTGCCAGCAGGAGGGACTGGTCCTACAATGAGCAGTTCTTC	CASRRDWSYNEQFF
TRBV5-4	TRBD1	NA	TRBJ1-1	TGTGCCAGCAGCTCCGGACAGGGCCCTGAAGCTTTCTTT	CASSSGQGPEAFF
TRBV6-2/TRBV6-3	TRBD2	NA	TRBJ2-5	TGTGCCAGCAGTTACTCAGGTAGCGGGAGGGCCGGAGAGACCCAGTACTTC	CASSYSGSGRAGETQYF
TRBV11-1	TRBD1	NA	TRBJ2-2	TGTGCCAGCAGCAAAATTCGGACAGGGGGCTCCGGGGAGCTGTTTTTT	CASSKIRTGGSGELFF
TRBV6-5	NA	NA	TRBJ2-7	TGTGCCAGCAGAGTCGCGCAGAGGACCTACGAGCAGTACTTC	CASRVAQRTYEQYF
TRBV21-1	NA	NA	TRBJ1-1	TGTGCCAGCAGCAAAGAGGTCAGGGGGCGAAAGAAGAACACTGAAGCTTTCTTT	CASSKEVRGRKKNTEAFF
TRBV23-1	TRBD1	NA	TRBJ1-6	TGCGCCAGCAGTCAGTTACCGGGACAGGGTGATTCACCCCTCCACTTT	CASSQLPGQGDSPLHF
TRBV7-9	NA	NA	TRBJ1-1	TGTGCCAGCAGCTTAGCGACAGGCCTAATGAACACTGAAGCTTTCTTT	CASSLATGLMNTEAFF
TRBV6-6	NA	NA	TRBJ2-6	TGTGCCAGCAGCTACGCCACAGCTGCGGGGGCCAACGTCCTGACTTTC	CASSYATAAGANVLTF
TRBV6-5	TRBD1	NA	TRBJ1-3	TGTGCCAGCAGCCACACAGGGGGTCCTGGAAACACCATATATTTT	CASSHTGGPGNTIYF
TRBV27	NA	NA	TRBJ1-4	TGTGCCAGCAGTTTCCGGGGGGTTTCGTCAACTAATGAAAAACTGTTTTTT	CASSFRGVSSTNEKLFF
TRBV5-1	TRBD2	NA	TRBJ2-5	TGCGCCAGCAGCCTGGGACTAGCGAAGAACCAAGAGACCCAGTACTTC	CASSLGLAKNQETQYF
TRBV18	TRBD1	NA	TRBJ1-1	TGTGCCAGCTCACCACGGAGGACAGGCGCGAACACTGAAGCTTTCTTT	CASSPRRTGANTEAFF
TRBV5-4	NA	NA	TRBJ1-6	TGTGCCAGCAGCTTGGGCAGTCATAATTCACCCCTCCACTTT	CASSLGSHNSPLHF
TRBV20-1	TRBD1	NA	TRBJ1-5	TGCAGTGCTAGTTCCCTTGGACAGGGGGAGAATCAGCCCCAGCATTTT	CSASSLGQGENQPQHF
TRBV10-3	NA	few	TRBJ2-1	TGTGCCATCAGTGACCCGCAGGGTACCTACAATGAGCAGTTCTTC	CAISDPQGTYNEQFF
TRBV2	NA	NA	TRBJ1-6	TGTGCCAGCAGTGAAAGGGGTGATAATTCACCCCTCCACTTT	CASSERGDNSPLHF
TRBV7-8	TRBD1	NA	TRBJ2-5	TGTGCCAGCAGCTCTAGCAGGGGGCGAGAGACCCAGTACTTC	CASSSSRGRETQYF
TRBV9	NA	NA	TRBJ2-1	TGTGCCAGCAGCGTAGGGTCTGGCTTCGCCAGGGTGGGCAATGAGCAGTTCTTC	CASSVGSGFARVGNEQFF
TRBV5-1	TRBD2	NA	TRBJ2-1	TGCGCCAGCAGCTCCCTGGGCGGGAGTCGAGGAAATGAGCAGTTCTTC	CASSSLGGSRGNEQFF
TRBV6-5	NA	NA	TRBJ1-6	TGTGCCAGCACCGAGCGGGGGCAGAATTCACCCCTCCACTTT	CASTERGQNSPLHF
TRBV7-9	NA	NA	TRBJ2-7	TGTGCCAGCACGGAACTAGCTACGTCCTACGAGCAGTACTTC	CASTELATSYEQYF
TRBV6-6	TRBD2	NA	TRBJ2-5	TGTGCCAGCAGTTACGGGAGGGTTCGTGCAGAGACCCAGTACTTC	CASSYGRVRAETQYF
TRBV7-3	TRBD1	NA	TRBJ1-1	TGTGCCAGCAGCCCACGACAGGGACGGACTGAAGCTTTCTTT	CASSPRQGRTEAFF
TRBV9	NA	NA	TRBJ1-3	TGTGCCAGCAGCCCCCTTCAGTCCGGAAACACCATATATTTT	CASSPLQSGNTIYF
TRBV7-3	NA	NA	TRBJ1-5	TGTGCCAGCAGCCTCCGTTCTGGTGGCCCGGGGCCCCAGCATTTT	CASSLRSGGPGPQHF
TRBV9	NA	NA	TRBJ1-4	TGTGCCAGCAGCGGCAACGGGGTGACTAATGAAAAACTGTTTTTT	CASSGNGVTNEKLFF
TRBV3-1/TRBV3-2	NA	NA	TRBJ1-6	TGTGCCAGCAGCCCCTCGGGTTCACCCCTCCACTTT	CASSPSGSPLHF
TRBV19	NA	NA	TRBJ2-5	TGTGCCAGTAGTATAGGAGGAGCCCTACAAGAGACCCAGTACTTC	CASSIGGALQETQYF
TRBV28	TRBD1	few	TRBJ1-5	TGTGCCAGCAGCACGACAGGGACGACAAATCAGCCCCAGCATTTT	CASSTTGTTNQPQHF